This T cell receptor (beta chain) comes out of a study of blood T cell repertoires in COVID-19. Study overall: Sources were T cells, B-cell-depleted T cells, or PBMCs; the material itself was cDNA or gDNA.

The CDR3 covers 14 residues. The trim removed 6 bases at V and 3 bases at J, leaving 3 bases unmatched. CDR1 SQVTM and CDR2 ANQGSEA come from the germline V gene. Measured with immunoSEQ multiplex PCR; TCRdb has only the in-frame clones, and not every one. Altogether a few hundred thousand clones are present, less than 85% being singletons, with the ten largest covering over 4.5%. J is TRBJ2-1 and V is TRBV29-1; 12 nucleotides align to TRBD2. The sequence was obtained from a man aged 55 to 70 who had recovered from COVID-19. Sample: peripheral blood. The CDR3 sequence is CSVTGLAGYNEQFF. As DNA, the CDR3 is TGCAGCGTAACGGGACTAGCGGGCTACAATGAGCAGTTCTTC.